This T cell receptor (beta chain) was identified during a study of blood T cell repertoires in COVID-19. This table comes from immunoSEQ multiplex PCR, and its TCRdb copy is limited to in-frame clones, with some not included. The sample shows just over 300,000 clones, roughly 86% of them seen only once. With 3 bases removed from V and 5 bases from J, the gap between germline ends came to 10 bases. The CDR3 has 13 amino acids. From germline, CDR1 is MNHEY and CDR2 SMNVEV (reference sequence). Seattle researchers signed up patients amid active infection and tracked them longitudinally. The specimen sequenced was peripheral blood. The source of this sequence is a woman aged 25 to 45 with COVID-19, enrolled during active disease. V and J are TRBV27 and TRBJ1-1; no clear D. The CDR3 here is CASSFHLETEAFF. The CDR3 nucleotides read TGTGCCAGCAGTTTCCACCTTGAGACTGAAGCTTTCTTT.